This TCR beta chain is drawn from a study of T cells after yellow fever vaccination. Findings and caveats of the study: Though it reached lower strength, the secondary response hit its peak faster, day 5 versus 15. Post-booster samples contained most primary-vaccination clones (nearly 98% CD4, roughly 88% CD8). FACS-sorted repertoires could contain abundant clonotypes contaminating from the bulk population. Although most clonotypes did not, a small share appeared in both CD4 and CD8 compartments.

This clonotype was detected many times. Its specificity is not known. A single record per CDR3 protein comes from TCRdb applying MiXCR to the 5' RACE reads. The sample gives about 340,000 distinct CDR3 sequences, around an eighth of which show up once; 3.2% is in the top ten. From germline, CDR1 is SGHRS and CDR2 YFSETQ. The V end was cut by 1 base, the J end by 5 bases, with 10 bases between. The CDR3 contains 14 residues. This TCR came from a man aged 18-30 years who received the YFV17D yellow fever vaccine. This chain connects TRBV5-1 to TRBJ2-1; a weak D match, TRBD1 (6 bases). Sequenced here: CD4+ T cells sorted from PBMCs, sampled 15 days after the yellow fever booster vaccination. This chain's CDR3 is CASSLMGADNEQFF. The DNA for the CDR3 is TGCGCCAGCAGCTTGATGGGGGCCGACAATGAGCAGTTCTTC.